What follows describes a single TCR beta chain. Its antigen is not identified. The data were taken from a study of T cell responses to AZD1222 COVID-19 vaccine. Study results and caveats: No repertoire was sampled before or during the peak T cell response, only after it. Two AZD1222 administrations were followed by greater Spike-specific TCR breadth and depth. Nearly half of spike-specific TCRs reportedly target unmutated variant regions.

Sequencing used immunoSEQ multiplex PCR; TCRdb keeps in-frame clones, though not all of them. The data contain under 150,000 clones, around 86% of them singletons. Trimming removed 1 base at V and 5 bases at J, with 21 bases between. The CDR3 runs to 19 residues. Germline loops: CDR1 SGHTA, CDR2 FQGTGA. The chain is built from TRBV7-3 and TRBJ1-6; D possibly corresponds to TRBD1 (5 bases). The TCR comes from an adult in good health. The source material was peripheral blood, sampled on day 0 of MenACWY control vaccination. The CDR3 DNA reads as TGTGCCAGCAGCTTAATGGGGCAGTTTTCCATTACGGATAATTCACCCCTCCACTTT. Protein product: CASSLMGQFSITDNSPLHF.